These T cell receptor beta chains were read from a single sample in a study of T cell responses to AZD1222 COVID-19 vaccine. Measured with immunoSEQ multiplex PCR; TCRdb has only the in-frame clones, and not every one. This sample has about 110,000 clones; about 86% occur once, and the top ten carry approximately 3.3%. The sequencing used peripheral blood, collected on day 0 of AZD1222 vaccination. Source of these receptors: an adult in good health. The CDR3 runs from the conserved cysteine through the conserved F or W. D genes are given only for firm matches. Part of the rows lack a size; the others show once, few, many or a class for expanded clones.

>NA|NA|TRBJ2-5|TRBV30
TGTGCCTGGAGTGACCCCAGAGGGGCAAGAGAGACCCAGTACTTC
CAWSDPRGARETQYF
>TRBD1|NA|TRBJ1-2|TRBV28
TGTGCCAGCAGTTCGGACAGGGTCACCTTC
CASSSDRVTF
>TRBD1|NA|TRBJ1-5|TRBV28
TGTGCCAGCGCCACAGGGGGCGAGGGACAGCCCCAGCATTTT
CASATGGEGQPQHF
>NA|NA|TRBJ1-1|TRBV10-3
TGTGCCATCAGAGGAACTTCTCCAGGGGACCGGGGCACTGAAGCTTTCTTT
CAIRGTSPGDRGTEAFF
>NA|NA|TRBJ1-5|TRBV7-2
TGTGCCAGCAGCTTCCAACGGGGTGATCAGCCCCAGCATTTT
CASSFQRGDQPQHF
>NA|NA|TRBJ2-1|TRBV5-1
TGCGCCAGCAGCTTGGAGGGTCTAGAGCAGTTCTTC
CASSLEGLEQFF
>NA|NA|TRBJ1-1|TRBV19
TGTGCCAGTAGTACAAGGGGGAACACTGAAGCTTTCTTT
CASSTRGNTEAFF
>NA|NA|TRBJ1-1|TRBV5-4
TGTGCCAGCAGCGGGGAGAATCGGGTAAACACTGAAGCTTTCTTT
CASSGENRVNTEAFF
>NA|NA|TRBJ2-5|TRBV20-1
TGCAGTGCTAAAAAACAAGAGACCCAGTACTTC
CSAKKQETQYF
>NA|NA|TRBJ1-1|TRBV6-5
TGTGCCAGCAACTACGGGGGGGGTAAGACTGAAGCTTTCTTT
CASNYGGGKTEAFF
>NA|NA|TRBJ2-7|TRBV19
TGTGCCAGTAGTATAGCCCAGACAAGCCTACCCTACGAGCAGTACTTC
CASSIAQTSLPYEQYF
>NA|NA|TRBJ2-3|TRBV7-9
TGTGCCAGCAGCTTAAGGGGGGATCGCACAGATACGCAGTATTTT
CASSLRGDRTDTQYF
>NA|few|TRBJ1-1|TRBV7-9
TGTGCCAGCAGCTCCCTGTACGAAGCTTTCTTT
CASSSLYEAFF
>NA|NA|TRBJ2-3|TRBV24-1
TGTGCCACCAGTGATTTGGGGGCCACAGATACGCAGTATTTT
CATSDLGATDTQYF
>TRBD1|NA|TRBJ1-6|TRBV13
TGTGCCAGCAGCCCCGACAGGGGGCAGGATTCACCCCTCCACTTT
CASSPDRGQDSPLHF
>NA|NA|TRBJ2-6|TRBV18
TGTGCCAGCTCTCAGGACATGGAAGCCAACGTCCTGACTTTC
CASSQDMEANVLTF
>TRBD1|NA|TRBJ1-1|TRBV5-1
TGCGCCAGCAGCCAGACAGGGGTGTTGTTTCTGGGAGCTTTCTTT
CASSQTGVLFLGAFF
>NA|NA|TRBJ2-7|TRBV6-1
TGTGCCAGCAGTGATTGGGCCGCAGGGTACGAGCAGTACTTC
CASSDWAAGYEQYF
>NA|NA|TRBJ1-1|TRBV3-1/TRBV3-2
TGTGCCAGCAGCCAAGGCTGGGGCGACGCTGAAGCTTTCTTT
CASSQGWGDAEAFF
>TRBD2|once|TRBJ2-7|TRBV3-1/TRBV3-2
TGTGCCAGCGGAGCGGGGTTCGAGCAGTACTTC
CASGAGFEQYF
>TRBD1|NA|TRBJ2-7|TRBV2
TGTGCCAGCAGCCCAGTCGAACAGGGGGGCGAGCAGTACTTC
CASSPVEQGGEQYF
>NA|NA|TRBJ1-2|TRBV6-5
TGTGCCAGCAGTTACGGCAGGGTGGGGGATGGCTACACCTTC
CASSYGRVGDGYTF
>TRBD1|NA|TRBJ2-7|TRBV7-9
TGTGCCAGCAGCTTTGGGACAGGTGGCTACGAGCAGTACTTC
CASSFGTGGYEQYF
>NA|NA|TRBJ2-7|TRBV11-2
TGTGCCAGCAGCTTCCTGGGGCCGATGGAGCAGTACTTC
CASSFLGPMEQYF
>NA|NA|TRBJ2-1|TRBV2
TGTGCCAGCAGTTCGGGTCCTGGGACTCAAGGCAATGAGCAGTTCTTC
CASSSGPGTQGNEQFF
>NA|once|TRBJ2-2|TRBV5-1
TGCGCCAGCAGCTTTGACCCGAGGCGGACCGGGGAGCTGTTTTTT
CASSFDPRRTGELFF
>NA|NA|TRBJ2-5|TRBV5-6
TGTGCCAGCAGCTTGGGTGGGACCGCGTTGAGGGAGACCCAGTACTTC
CASSLGGTALRETQYF
>NA|NA|TRBJ2-7|TRBV6-2/TRBV6-3
TGTGCCAGCAGTTACAACCGGGACGGATCCTACGAGCAGTACTTC
CASSYNRDGSYEQYF
>NA|few|TRBJ1-2|TRBV10-3
TGTGCCATCAGTGAGTCTTCCGATGGCTACACCTTC
CAISESSDGYTF
>NA|NA|TRBJ1-5|TRBV7-2
TGTGCCAGCAGCTTAGGACGGCTCAATCAGCCCCAGCATTTT
CASSLGRLNQPQHF
>NA|few|TRBJ1-5|TRBV10-2
TGCGCCAGCGGCGACGGGTATAGCAATCAGCCCCAGCATTTT
CASGDGYSNQPQHF
>NA|NA|TRBJ2-2|TRBV12-5
TGTGCTAGTGGTTCTATCGCGGAAACCGGGGAGCTGTTTTTT
CASGSIAETGELFF
>NA|NA|TRBJ1-1|TRBV6-5
TGTGCCACCGAGAATTTTAACACTGAAGCTTTCTTT
CATENFNTEAFF
>NA|few|TRBJ1-1|TRBV18
TGTGCCAGCTCCCTAGGGGGGGCGGAAGCTTTCTTT
CASSLGGAEAFF
>TRBD1|NA|TRBJ2-1|TRBV6-6
TGTGCCAGCAGGACCCCGGGACAGGGTGATGTTAATGAGCAGTTCTTC
CASRTPGQGDVNEQFF
>NA|NA|TRBJ2-5|TRBV6-2/TRBV6-3
TGTGCCAGCAGCCCTTCCACAGCGGAAGAGACCCAGTACTTC
CASSPSTAEETQYF
>NA|NA|TRBJ2-5|TRBV7-9
TGTGCCAGCCAGGAGGGGGCGGGGGAGACCCAGTACTTC
CASQEGAGETQYF
>NA|NA|TRBJ1-2|TRBV4-3
TGCGCCAGCAGCCAAGATTGGGTGGTGGATGGCTACACCTTC
CASSQDWVVDGYTF
>NA|NA|TRBJ2-1|TRBV18
TGTGCCAGCTCACCTCGACGAAAAGACAATGAGCAGTTCTTC
CASSPRRKDNEQFF
>TRBD1|NA|TRBJ1-1|TRBV18
TGTGCCAGCTCAACCACACTAGGGGGCGAGACTGAAGCTTTCTTT
CASSTTLGGETEAFF
>TRBD1|NA|TRBJ1-2|TRBV4-1
TGCGCCAGCAGCCTCCTCAGCCTCGGGACAGGGGGAGAGGGCTATGGCTACACCTTC
CASSLLSLGTGGEGYGYTF
>NA|NA|TRBJ1-5|TRBV30
TGTGCCTGGAGACCTAAGGGGTTTGAGGGTTTGCAGCCCCAGCATTTT
CAWRPKGFEGLQPQHF
>NA|NA|TRBJ2-1|TRBV24-1
TGTGCCACCAGTGATTGGGAGTACCGCTCCTACAATGAGCAGTTCTTC
CATSDWEYRSYNEQFF
>NA|NA|TRBJ1-5|TRBV19
TGTGCCAGTCGGACAAATTGGGGACCGTATCAGCCCCAGCATTTT
CASRTNWGPYQPQHF
>NA|NA|TRBJ1-5|TRBV7-2
TGTGCCAGCAGCTTAATGGCCCAGGGTCTCAGTCAGCCCCAGCATTTT
CASSLMAQGLSQPQHF
>NA|once|TRBJ1-3|TRBV5-1
TGCGCCAGCAGCTCCTCGGCGATGGGGACTGGAAACACCATATATTTT
CASSSSAMGTGNTIYF
>TRBD1|NA|TRBJ1-6|TRBV4-1
TGCGCCAGCAGCCAAACCGGGACAGGGAATTTTTCACCCCTCCACTTT
CASSQTGTGNFSPLHF
>NA|NA|TRBJ1-1|TRBV5-1
TGCGCCAGCAGCTTGGCGGGGCGCGGCACTGAAGCTTTCTTT
CASSLAGRGTEAFF
>NA|NA|TRBJ2-7|TRBV11-3
TGTGCCAGCAGCTCAGGGGCTTACGAGCAGTACTTC
CASSSGAYEQYF
>NA|NA|TRBJ2-5|TRBV4-3
TGCGCCAGCAGCCCCCTTAGCGAACTCCAAGAGACCCAGTACTTC
CASSPLSELQETQYF
>NA|NA|TRBJ1-1|TRBV4-1
TGCGCCAGCAGCCAAGGAACCCCACAGGAGGGATGGAACACTGAAGCTTTCTTT
CASSQGTPQEGWNTEAFF
>NA|NA|TRBJ1-1|TRBV27
TGTGCCAGCAGTCTTGGACAGAACACTGAAGCTTTCTTT
CASSLGQNTEAFF
>NA|NA|TRBJ2-7|TRBV7-2
TGTGCCAGCAGCTTAGAAGGGCTAGGTGGGTACGAGCAGTACTTC
CASSLEGLGGYEQYF
>TRBD1|NA|TRBJ1-6|TRBV6-5
TGTGCCAGCAAATGGGGACAGGCTAATTCACCCCTCCACTTT
CASKWGQANSPLHF
>NA|NA|TRBJ2-1|TRBV19
TGTGCCAGTAGTCCCTTTGGGACACAATACAATGAGCAGTTCTTC
CASSPFGTQYNEQFF
>TRBD1|NA|TRBJ1-2|TRBV6-2/TRBV6-3
TGTGCCAGCAGTTACTCGACACAGGGGGACTACACCTTC
CASSYSTQGDYTF
>TRBD2|NA|TRBJ2-5|TRBV18
TGTGCCAGCTCACCCCAAGGCCGGACTAGCGGGGGGGACCAGTACTTC
CASSPQGRTSGGDQYF
>NA|once|TRBJ1-1|TRBV19
TGTGCCAGCGTCAAGTCCCAACCGAACACTGAAGCTTTCTTT
CASVKSQPNTEAFF
>NA|NA|TRBJ1-1|TRBV19
TGTGCCAGTAGTATCCCCTCATTGAACACTGAAGCTTTCTTT
CASSIPSLNTEAFF
>TRBD1|NA|TRBJ2-3|TRBV6-5
TGTGCCAGCAGGGAGACAGGGAACACAGATACGCAGTATTTT
CASRETGNTDTQYF